This TCR beta chain came from a study of T cells after yellow fever vaccination. Study findings and constraints: Overlap between CD4 and CD8 compartments was detected for a small share of clonotypes. Faster peaking, at day 5 versus 15, marked a secondary response that was weaker.

With V trimmed by 3 bases and J by 6 bases, 8 bases remained unmatched. CDR1 and CDR2 from the germline V gene are LNHDA and SQIVND (reference sequence). The CDR3 covers 16 residues. A remark on this clonotype: Its matching antigen is unknown.

TCRdb reprocessed the 5' RACE reads via MiXCR and lists one record per CDR3 protein. The sample carries roughly 250,000 distinct CDR3 sequences, roughly 13% recorded once. This chain joins TRBV19 and TRBJ2-1; 10 bases line up with TRBD2. The receptor was isolated from a man younger than 45 who received the YFV17D yellow fever vaccine. The specimen was CD4+ T cells sorted from PBMCs, collected 45 days after the yellow fever booster vaccination. This CDR3 reads CASSIDITSGANEQFF. CDR3 DNA: TGTGCCAGTAGTATCGATATAACTAGCGGGGCCAATGAGCAGTTCTTC.